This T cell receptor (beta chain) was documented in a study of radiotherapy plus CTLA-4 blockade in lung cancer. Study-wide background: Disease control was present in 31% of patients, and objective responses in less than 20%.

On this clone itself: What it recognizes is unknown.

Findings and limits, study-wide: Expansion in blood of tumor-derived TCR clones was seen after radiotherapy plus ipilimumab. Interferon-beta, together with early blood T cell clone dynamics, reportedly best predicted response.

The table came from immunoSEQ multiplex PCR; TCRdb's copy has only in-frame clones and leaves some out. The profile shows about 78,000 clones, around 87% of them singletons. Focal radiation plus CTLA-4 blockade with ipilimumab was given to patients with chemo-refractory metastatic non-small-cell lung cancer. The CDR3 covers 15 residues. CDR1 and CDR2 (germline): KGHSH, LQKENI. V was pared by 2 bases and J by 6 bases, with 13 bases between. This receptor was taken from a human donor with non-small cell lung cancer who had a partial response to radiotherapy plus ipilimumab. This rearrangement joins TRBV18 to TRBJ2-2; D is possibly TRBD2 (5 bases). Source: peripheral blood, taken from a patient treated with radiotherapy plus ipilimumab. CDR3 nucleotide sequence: TGTGCCAGCTCACCAACGAGGGATAGATCCGGGGAGCTGTTTTTT. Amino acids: CASSPTRDRSGELFF. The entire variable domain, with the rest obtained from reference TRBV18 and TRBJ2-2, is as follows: NAGVMQNPRHLVRRRGQEARLRCSPMKGHSHVYWYRQLPEEGLKFMVYLQKENIIDESGMPKERFSAEFPKEGPSILRIQQVVRGDSAAYFCASSPTRDRSGELFFGEGSRLTVL.